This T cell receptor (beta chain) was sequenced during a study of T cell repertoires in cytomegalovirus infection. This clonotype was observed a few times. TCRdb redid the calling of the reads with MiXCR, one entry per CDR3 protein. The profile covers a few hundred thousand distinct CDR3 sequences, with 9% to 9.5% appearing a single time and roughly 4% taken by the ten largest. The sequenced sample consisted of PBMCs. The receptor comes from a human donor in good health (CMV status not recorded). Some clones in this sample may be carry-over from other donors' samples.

The CDR3 DNA reads as TGTGCCAGCAGCCAAGTAGGCGGGCTAGCGGGACCCCAAGATACGCAGTATTTT. It translates to CASSQVGGLAGPQDTQYF. The V and J genes are TRBV4-2 and TRBJ2-3; 9 bases align to TRBD2. Germline CDR1 reads LGHNA; CDR2 reads YNFKEQ. Trimming cost V 1 base and J 5 bases; bases outside gene matches: 13. The CDR3 has 18 residues.